This section outlines one T cell receptor beta chain sequence together with its context. The data belong to a study of shared clonotypes between healthy human individuals. The protocol was immunoSEQ multiplex PCR, while the TCRdb copy is restricted to in-frame clones and leaves out a portion. The repertoire holds 2 million to 2.5 million clones, with approximately 95% as singletons. V shed 4 bases and J 7 bases; nucleotides not matched to a gene: 13. Germline V gene sequence: CDR1 SGHAT, CDR2 FQNNGV. This CDR3 is built from 16 residues. What was sequenced was naive CD4+ T cells sorted from blood. Subset described: CD45RA+ positively selected. This sequence joins TRBV11-2 and TRBJ2-7; 10 nucleotides align to TRBD2. The TCR sequence derives from a man between 18 and 35 years old in good health. Here the CDR3 DNA reads TGTGCCAGCAGCTCACTATCTAGCGGGGGCCTCGGGGAGCAGTACTTC. Residues: CASSSLSSGGLGEQYF.